This T cell receptor beta chain derives from a study of cytomegalovirus exposure and HLA in healthy donors. As for this clone: Its target is unknown.

The primer mix had 60 Vbeta and 13 Jbeta primers. TCRdb keeps only in-frame clones here, not all; method: immunoSEQ multiplex PCR. The sample comprises 65,000 to 100,000 clones, around 75% of which are singletons, and over 3% rests with the top ten. Between the trimmed V and J ends, which lost 7 bases and 4 bases, there was a span of 16 bases. The CDR3 consists of 15 residues. Germline V gene lookup returns CDR1 LNHDA and CDR2 SQIVND (reference sequence). Whole-study findings and limits: The authors judged a highly shared variant cluster likely a sequencing artifact. For most TCR beta V segments, an earlier analysis put the productive rate at about 90% or about 30% of the time. In vitro, a few CMV-associated chains proved specific for CMV antigens. The analysis excluded some indistinguishable V segments, including TRBV6-2 and TRBV6-3.

The sequenced sample was PBMCs. The rearrangement joins TRBV19 to TRBJ2-2; TRBD2 might be the D (7 bases). This TCR was sampled from a man between 35 and 55 years old in good health and CMV-seronegative. The CDR3 sequence is CASKRDTLPTGELFF. DNA of the CDR3: TGTGCCAGTAAGCGGGACACTCTACCCACCGGGGAGCTGTTTTTT.